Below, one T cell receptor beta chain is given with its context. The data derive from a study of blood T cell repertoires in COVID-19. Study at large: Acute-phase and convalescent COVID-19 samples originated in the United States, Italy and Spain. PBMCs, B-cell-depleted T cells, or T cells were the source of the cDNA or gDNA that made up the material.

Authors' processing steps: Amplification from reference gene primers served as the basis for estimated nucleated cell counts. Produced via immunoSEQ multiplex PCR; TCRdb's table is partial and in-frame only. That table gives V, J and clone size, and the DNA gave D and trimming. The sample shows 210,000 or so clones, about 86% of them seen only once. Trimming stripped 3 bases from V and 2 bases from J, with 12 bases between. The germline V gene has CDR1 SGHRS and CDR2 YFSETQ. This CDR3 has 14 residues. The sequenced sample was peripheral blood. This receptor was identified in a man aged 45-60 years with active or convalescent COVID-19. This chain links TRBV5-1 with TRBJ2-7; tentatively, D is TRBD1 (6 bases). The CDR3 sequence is CASSWGQETYEQYF. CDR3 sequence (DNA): TGCGCCAGCAGCTGGGGACAAGAGACCTACGAGCAGTACTTC.